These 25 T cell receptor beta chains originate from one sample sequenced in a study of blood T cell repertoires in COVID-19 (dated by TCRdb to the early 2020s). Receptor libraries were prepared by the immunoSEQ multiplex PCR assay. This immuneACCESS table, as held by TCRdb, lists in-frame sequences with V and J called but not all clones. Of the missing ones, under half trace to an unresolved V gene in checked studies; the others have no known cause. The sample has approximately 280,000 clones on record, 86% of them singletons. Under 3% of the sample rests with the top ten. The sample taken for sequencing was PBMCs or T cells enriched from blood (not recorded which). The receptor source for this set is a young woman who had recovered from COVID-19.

The CDR3 DNA follows: TGCGCCAGCAGCCACCGAGGGGGGCGGGGGACTAGCACAGATACGCAGTATTTT. This codes for CASSHRGGRGTSTDTQYF. The chain couples TRBV5-1 to TRBJ2-3; maybe TRBD2 (7 bases). The V end was cut by 4 bases, the J end by 0 bases, with 21 bases between. The CDR3 is 18 residues long. Germline values: CDR1 SGHRS, CDR2 YFSETQ. The variable domain in full, completed from reference TRBV5-1 and TRBJ2-3, reads KAGVTQTPRYLIKTRGQQVTLSCSPISGHRSVSWYQQTPGQGLQFLFEYFSETQRNKGNFPGRFSGRQFSNSRSEMNVSTLELGDSALYLCASSHRGGRGTSTDTQYFGPGTRLTVL.

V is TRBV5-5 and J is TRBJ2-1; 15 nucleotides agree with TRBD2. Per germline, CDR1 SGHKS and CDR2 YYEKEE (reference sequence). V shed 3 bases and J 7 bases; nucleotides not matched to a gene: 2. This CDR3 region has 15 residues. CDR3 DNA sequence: TGTGCCAGCAGCTCCGGGACTAGCGGGGGGAATGAGCAGTTCTTC. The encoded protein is CASSSGTSGGNEQFF.

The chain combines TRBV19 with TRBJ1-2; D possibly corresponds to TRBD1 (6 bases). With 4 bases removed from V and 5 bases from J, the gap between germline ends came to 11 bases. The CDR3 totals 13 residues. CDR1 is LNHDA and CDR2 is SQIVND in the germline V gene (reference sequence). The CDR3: CASSSGDIYGYTF. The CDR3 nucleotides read TGTGCCAGTAGTAGTGGGGACATTTATGGCTACACCTTC.

CDR3: CASSFGGPGNEQFF. The CDR3 DNA reads TGTGCCAGCAGCTTCGGAGGGCCAGGGAATGAGCAGTTCTTC. This sequence joins TRBV7-3 and TRBJ2-1; weak D call: TRBD2 (6 bases). The V end was cut by 3 bases, the J end by 7 bases, with 13 bases between. Germline CDR1 SGHTA, CDR2 FQGTGA. The CDR3 is 14 residues long.

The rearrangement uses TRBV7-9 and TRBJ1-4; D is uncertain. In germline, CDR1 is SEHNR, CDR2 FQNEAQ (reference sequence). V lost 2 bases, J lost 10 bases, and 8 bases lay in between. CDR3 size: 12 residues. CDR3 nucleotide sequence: TGTGCCAGCAGCTTAACGAGCCGAAAACTGTTTTTT. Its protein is CASSLTSRKLFF. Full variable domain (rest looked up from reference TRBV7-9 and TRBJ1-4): DTGVSQNPRHKITKRGQNVTFRCDPISEHNRLYWYRQTLGQGPEFLTYFQNEAQLEKSRLLSDRFSAERPKGSFSTLEIQRTEQGDSAMYLCASSLTSRKLFFGSGTQLSVL.

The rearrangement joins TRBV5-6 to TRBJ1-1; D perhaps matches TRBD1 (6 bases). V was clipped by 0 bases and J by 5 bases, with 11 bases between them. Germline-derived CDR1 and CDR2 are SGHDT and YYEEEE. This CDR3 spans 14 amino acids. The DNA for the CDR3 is TGTGCCAGCAGCTTGGGGACAGTACCTACTGAAGCTTTCTTT. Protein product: CASSLGTVPTEAFF.

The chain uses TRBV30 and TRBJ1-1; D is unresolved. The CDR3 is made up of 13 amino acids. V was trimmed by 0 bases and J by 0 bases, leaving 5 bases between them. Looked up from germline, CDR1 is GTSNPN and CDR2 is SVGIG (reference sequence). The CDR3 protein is CAWSVQMNTEAFF. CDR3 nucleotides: TGTGCCTGGAGTGTACAGATGAACACTGAAGCTTTCTTT. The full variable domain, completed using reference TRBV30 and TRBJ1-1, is SQTIHQWPATLVQPVGSPLSLECTVEGTSNPNLYWYRQAAGRGLQLLFYSVGIGQISSEVPQNLSASRPQDRQFILSSKKLLLSDSGFYLCAWSVQMNTEAFFGQGTRLTVV.

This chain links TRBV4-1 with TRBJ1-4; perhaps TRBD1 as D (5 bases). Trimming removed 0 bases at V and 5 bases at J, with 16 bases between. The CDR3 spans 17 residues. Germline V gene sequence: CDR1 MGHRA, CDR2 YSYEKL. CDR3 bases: TGCGCCAGCAGCCAAGATCCGGGAGGTCAGGGAAATGAAAAACTGTTTTTT. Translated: CASSQDPGGQGNEKLFF.

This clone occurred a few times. The DNA for the CDR3 is TGCAGCGTTGATCAATCGGGGGTGAACTATGGCTACACCTTC. This sequence encodes CSVDQSGVNYGYTF. The J gene is TRBJ1-2, the V gene TRBV29-1; D possibly corresponds to TRBD1 (5 bases). V was cut by 3 bases and J by 2 bases, with 13 bases left in between. The CDR3 length is 14 residues. The germline gives CDR1 SQVTM, CDR2 ANQGSEA.

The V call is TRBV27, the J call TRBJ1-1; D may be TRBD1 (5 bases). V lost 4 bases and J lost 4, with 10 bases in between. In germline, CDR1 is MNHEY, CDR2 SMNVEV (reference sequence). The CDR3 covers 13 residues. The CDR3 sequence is CASSWVGGTEAFF. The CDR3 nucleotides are TGTGCCAGCAGTTGGGTGGGGGGCACTGAAGCTTTCTTT.

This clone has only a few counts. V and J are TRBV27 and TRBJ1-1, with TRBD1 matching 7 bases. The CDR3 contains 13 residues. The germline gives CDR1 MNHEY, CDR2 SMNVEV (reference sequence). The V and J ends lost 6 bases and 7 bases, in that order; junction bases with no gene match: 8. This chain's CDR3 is CASRHGDSYEAFF. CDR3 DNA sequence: TGTGCCAGCAGGCACGGGGACAGTTATGAAGCTTTCTTT.

CDR3 nucleotide sequence: TGCGCCCGAAACAGGGGAAAGGACACCGGGGAGCTGTTTTTT. This codes for CARNRGKDTGELFF. This sequence joins TRBV10-1 and TRBJ2-2, with 7 nucleotides matching TRBD1. Germline CDR1 reads WNHNN; CDR2 reads SYGVQD (reference sequence). After removal of 11 bases from V and 3 bases from J, the junction contained 9 bases not matched to a gene. This CDR3 region has 14 residues.

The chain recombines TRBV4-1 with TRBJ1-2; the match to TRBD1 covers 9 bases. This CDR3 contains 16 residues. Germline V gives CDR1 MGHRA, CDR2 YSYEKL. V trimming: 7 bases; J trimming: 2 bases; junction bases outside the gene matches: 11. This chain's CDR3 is CASTWTGANVNYGYTF. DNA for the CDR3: TGCGCCAGCACCTGGACAGGGGCGAACGTAAACTATGGCTACACCTTC.

The CDR3 DNA sequence: TGTGCCAGCAGGACTAGCGGCCAAGAGACCCAGTACTTC. Amino acids: CASRTSGQETQYF. This chain joins TRBV28 and TRBJ2-5; TRBD2 aligns across 9 bases. The ends lost 6 bases at V and 1 base at J; junction bases unmatched: 0. Germline values: CDR1 MDHEN, CDR2 SYDVKM. CDR3 length: 13 residues.

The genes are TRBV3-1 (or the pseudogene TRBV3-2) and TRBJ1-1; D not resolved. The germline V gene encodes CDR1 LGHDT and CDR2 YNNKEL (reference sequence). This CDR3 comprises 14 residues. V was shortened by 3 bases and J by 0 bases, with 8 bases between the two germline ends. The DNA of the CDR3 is TGTGCCAGCAGCCATGGGAGGATGAACACTGAAGCTTTCTTT. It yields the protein CASSHGRMNTEAFF.

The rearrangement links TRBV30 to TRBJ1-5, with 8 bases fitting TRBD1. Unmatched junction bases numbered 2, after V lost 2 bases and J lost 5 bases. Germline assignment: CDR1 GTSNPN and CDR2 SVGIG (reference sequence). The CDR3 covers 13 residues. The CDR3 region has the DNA TGTGCCTGGAGTCAGGGGGCGGATCAGCCCCAGCATTTT. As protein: CAWSQGADQPQHF.

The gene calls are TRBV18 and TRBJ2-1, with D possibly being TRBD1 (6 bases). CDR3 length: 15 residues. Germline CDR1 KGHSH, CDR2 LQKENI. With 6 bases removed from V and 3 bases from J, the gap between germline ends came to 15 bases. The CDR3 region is CASSLEGDSYNEQFF. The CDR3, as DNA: TGTGCCAGCTCCCTAGAGGGGGATAGCTACAATGAGCAGTTCTTC.

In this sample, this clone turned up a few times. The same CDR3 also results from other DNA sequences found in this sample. The CDR3 is CASSPGTSGSYEQYF. CDR3 bases: TGTGCCAGCAGTCCGGGGACTAGCGGCTCCTACGAGCAGTACTTC. The rearrangement joins TRBV6-5 to TRBJ2-7, with 11 bases that match TRBD2. CDR1 is MNHEY and CDR2 is SVGAGI in the germline V gene. The CDR3 extends over 15 amino acids. V shed 5 bases and J 0 bases; nucleotides not matched to a gene: 3.

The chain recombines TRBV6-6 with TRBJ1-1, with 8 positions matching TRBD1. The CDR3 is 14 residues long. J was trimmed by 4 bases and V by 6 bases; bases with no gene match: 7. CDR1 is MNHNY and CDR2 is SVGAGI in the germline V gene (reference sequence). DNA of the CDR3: TGTGCCAGCAGATCACAGGGGGAAGGCACTGAAGCTTTCTTT. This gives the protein CASRSQGEGTEAFF.

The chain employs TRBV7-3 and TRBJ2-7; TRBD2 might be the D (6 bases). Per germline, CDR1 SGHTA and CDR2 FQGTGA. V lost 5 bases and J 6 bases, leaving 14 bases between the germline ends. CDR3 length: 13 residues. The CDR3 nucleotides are TGTGCCAGCAGCCTAAGCACCGGGGGCGAGCAGTACTTC. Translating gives CASSLSTGGEQYF. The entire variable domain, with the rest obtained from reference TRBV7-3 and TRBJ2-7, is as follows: GAGVSQTPSNKVTEKGKYVELRCDPISGHTALYWYRQSLGQGPEFLIYFQGTGAADDSGLPNDRFFAVRPEGSVSTLKIQRTERGDSAVYLCASSLSTGGEQYFGPGTRLTVT.

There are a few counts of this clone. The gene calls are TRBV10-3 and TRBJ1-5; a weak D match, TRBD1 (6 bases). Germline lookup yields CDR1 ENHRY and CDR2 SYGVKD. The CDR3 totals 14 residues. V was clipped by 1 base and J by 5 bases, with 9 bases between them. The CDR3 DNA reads TGTGCCATCAGTGAGTTTAAGGGGGATCAGCCCCAGCATTTT. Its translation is CAISEFKGDQPQHF.

CDR3 sequence reads: CASSPSGGLGNQPQHF. CDR3 nucleotides: TGTGCCAGCTCACCGTCAGGGGGCCTAGGCAATCAGCCCCAGCATTTT. The chain combines TRBV18 with TRBJ1-5; 8 positions match TRBD1. The CDR3 has 16 residues. V lost 3 bases and J lost 2; bases outside the gene matches: 6. Germline V lookup: CDR1 KGHSH, CDR2 LQKENI.

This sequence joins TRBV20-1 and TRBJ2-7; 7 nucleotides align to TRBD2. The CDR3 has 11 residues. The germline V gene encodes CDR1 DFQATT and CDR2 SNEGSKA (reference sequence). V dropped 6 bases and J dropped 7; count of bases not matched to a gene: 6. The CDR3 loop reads CSASTSSEQYF. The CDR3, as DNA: TGCAGTGCCTCGACTAGCTCAGAGCAGTACTTC.

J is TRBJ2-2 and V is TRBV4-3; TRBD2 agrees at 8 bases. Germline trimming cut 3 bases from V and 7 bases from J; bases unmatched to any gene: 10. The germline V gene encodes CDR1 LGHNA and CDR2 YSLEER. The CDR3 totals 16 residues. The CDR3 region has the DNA TGCGCCAGCAGCCAGGTCTGGGCGGGGGGCCTCGGGGAGCTGTTTTTT. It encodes CASSQVWAGGLGELFF.

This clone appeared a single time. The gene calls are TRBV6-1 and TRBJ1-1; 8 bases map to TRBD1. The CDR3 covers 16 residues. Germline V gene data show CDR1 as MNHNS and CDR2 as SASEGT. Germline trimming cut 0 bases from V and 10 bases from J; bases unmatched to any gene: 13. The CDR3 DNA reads TGTGCCAGCAGTGAAGCATACGCCCGACAGGGGCTGGGAGCTTTCTTT. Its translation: CASSEAYARQGLGAFF.